These 8 T cell receptor beta chains were all obtained from the same sample, sequenced in a study of blood T cell repertoires in COVID-19. Sequencing was performed with immunoSEQ multiplex PCR; in TCRdb, only in-frame clones are kept and a portion is missing. The top ten hold around 4.7% of the sample, which has fewer than 250,000 clones, around 82% seen once. Sequenced sample: peripheral blood. Receptors originate from a woman aged 70-85 years with acute or convalescent COVID-19.

The DNA for the CDR3 is TGTGCCAGCAGGAGAGGGACATTCTATGGCTACACCTTC. This sequence encodes CASRRGTFYGYTF. This sequence joins TRBV6-5 and TRBJ1-2, with D possibly matching TRBD1 (6 bases). Germline CDR1 is MNHEY and CDR2 is SVGAGI. Between the trimmed V and J ends, which lost 6 bases and 4 bases, there was a span of 12 bases. The CDR3 contains 13 residues.

The chain is built from TRBV5-1 and TRBJ2-3, with a tentative D call TRBD2 (5 bases). Deletions cut 3 bases from V and 6 bases from J, with 11 bases between. Germline V gene data show CDR1 as SGHRS and CDR2 as YFSETQ. CDR3 length: 13 residues. The CDR3 coding sequence is TGCGCCAGCAGCTCCCAGACTACGGATACGCAGTATTTT. This sequence encodes CASSSQTTDTQYF.

Only one count was recorded for this clone. CDR3 loop: CASSLGTSSYEQYF. The CDR3, as DNA: TGTGCCAGCAGCTTAGGGACTTCTTCCTACGAGCAGTACTTC. This rearrangement joins TRBV11-2 to TRBJ2-7, with D maybe TRBD2 (5 bases). V shed 1 base and J shed 1 base, with 8 bases lying between them. This CDR3 spans 14 amino acids. Germline assignment: CDR1 SGHAT and CDR2 FQNNGV.

The chain links TRBV25-1 to TRBJ1-2, with 8 positions matching TRBD1. The V and J ends lost 3 bases and 2 bases, in that order; junction bases with no gene match: 2. This CDR3 is built from 14 residues. Germline CDR1 is MGHDK and CDR2 is SYGVNS. CDR3 DNA: TGTGCCAGCAGTGACTGGACAGGGAACTATGGCTACACCTTC. Its translation is CASSDWTGNYGYTF.

Of note for this clone: The sample carries other DNA sequences with the same CDR3. The chain uses TRBV5-1 and TRBJ1-1; the match to TRBD1 covers 7 bases. CDR1 is SGHRS and CDR2 is YFSETQ in the germline V gene. This CDR3 spans 14 amino acids. The V and J ends lost 0 bases and 1 base, in that order; junction bases with no gene match: 0. CDR3 nucleotide sequence: TGCGCCAGCAGCTTGGACAGGGGGAACACTGAAGCTTTCTTT. It is translated as CASSLDRGNTEAFF.

V is TRBV24-1 and J is TRBJ1-5; weak D call: TRBD1 (6 bases). V lost 3 bases and J lost 3, with 14 bases in between. The CDR3 runs to 16 residues. Germline-derived CDR1 and CDR2 are KGHDR and SFDVKD. The CDR3 reads CATSDPLQGNNQPQHF. The CDR3 nucleotides read TGTGCCACCAGTGATCCTTTACAGGGTAACAATCAGCCCCAGCATTTT.

The chain is built from TRBV27 and TRBJ2-7; 11 bases match TRBD1. The V segment lost 6 bases and the J segment 4 bases; nucleotides outside the gene matches: 5. Per germline, CDR1 MNHEY and CDR2 SMNVEV (reference sequence). CDR3 length: 14 amino acids. In nucleotides, the CDR3 is TGTGCCAGCAGACCTGGGGACAGGGGGTACGAGCAGTACTTC. Translation: CASRPGDRGYEQYF.

This rearrangement joins TRBV7-2 to TRBJ2-7, with 7 bases that match TRBD1. V was clipped by 3 bases and J by 2 bases; unmatched bases: 7. The CDR3 extends over 15 amino acids. Germline CDR1 SGHTA, CDR2 FQGNSA. DNA of the CDR3: TGTGCCAGCAGCTTCTCGGGACAGAAAACCTACGAGCAGTACTTC. Translation: CASSFSGQKTYEQYF.